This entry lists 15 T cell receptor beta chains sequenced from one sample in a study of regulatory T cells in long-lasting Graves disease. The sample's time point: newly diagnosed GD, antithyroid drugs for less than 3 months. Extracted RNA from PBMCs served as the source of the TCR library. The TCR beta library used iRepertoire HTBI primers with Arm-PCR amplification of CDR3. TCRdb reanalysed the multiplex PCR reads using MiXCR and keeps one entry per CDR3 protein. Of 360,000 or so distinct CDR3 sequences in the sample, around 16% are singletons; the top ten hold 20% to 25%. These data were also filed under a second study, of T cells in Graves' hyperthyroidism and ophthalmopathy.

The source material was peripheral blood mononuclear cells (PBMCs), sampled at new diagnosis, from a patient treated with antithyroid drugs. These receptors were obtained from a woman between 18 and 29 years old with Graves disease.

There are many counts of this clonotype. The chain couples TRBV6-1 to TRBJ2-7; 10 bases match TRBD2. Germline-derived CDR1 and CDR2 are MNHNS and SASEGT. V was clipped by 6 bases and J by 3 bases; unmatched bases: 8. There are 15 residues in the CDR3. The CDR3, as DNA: TGTGCCAGCAGCCAACTAGCGGGATTCCTCTACGAGCAGTACTTC. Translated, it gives CASSQLAGFLYEQYF.

The CDR3 nucleotides are TGTGCCAGCAGTTACCTAGAGCCGGGACAGGGTTCACCCCTCCACTTT. It encodes CASSYLEPGQGSPLHF. The rearrangement uses TRBV6-9 and TRBJ1-6; 9 bases align to TRBD1. CDR1 is MNHGY, CDR2 SVAAGI, per germline. J was trimmed by 9 bases and V by 3 bases; bases with no gene match: 9. This CDR3 spans 16 amino acids.

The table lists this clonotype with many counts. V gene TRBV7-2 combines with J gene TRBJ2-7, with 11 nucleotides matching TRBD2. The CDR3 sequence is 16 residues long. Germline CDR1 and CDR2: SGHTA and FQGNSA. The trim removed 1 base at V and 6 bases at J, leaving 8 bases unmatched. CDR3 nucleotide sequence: TGTGCCAGCAGCTTAGGAAGGGGACTAGCGGTGGGCGAGCAGTACTTC. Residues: CASSLGRGLAVGEQYF.

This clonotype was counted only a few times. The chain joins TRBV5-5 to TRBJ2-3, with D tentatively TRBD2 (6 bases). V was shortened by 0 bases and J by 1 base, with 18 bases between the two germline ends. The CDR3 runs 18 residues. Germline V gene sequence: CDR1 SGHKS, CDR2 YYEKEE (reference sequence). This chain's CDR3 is CASSLARDSGRRTDTQYF. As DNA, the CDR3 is TGTGCCAGCAGCTTGGCGCGGGACTCAGGACGTCGCACAGATACGCAGTATTTT.

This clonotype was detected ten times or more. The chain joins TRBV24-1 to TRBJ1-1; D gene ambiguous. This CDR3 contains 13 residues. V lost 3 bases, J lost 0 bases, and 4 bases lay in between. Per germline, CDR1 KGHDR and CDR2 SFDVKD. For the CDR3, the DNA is TGTGCCACCAGTGATACCCTGAACACTGAAGCTTTCTTT. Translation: CATSDTLNTEAFF.

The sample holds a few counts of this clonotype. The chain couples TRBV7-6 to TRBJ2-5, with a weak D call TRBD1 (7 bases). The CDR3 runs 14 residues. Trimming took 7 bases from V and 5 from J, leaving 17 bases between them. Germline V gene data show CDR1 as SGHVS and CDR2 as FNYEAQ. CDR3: CASTTTGSGETQYF. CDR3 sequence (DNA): TGTGCCAGCACCACGACAGGGAGCGGGGAGACCCAGTACTTC.

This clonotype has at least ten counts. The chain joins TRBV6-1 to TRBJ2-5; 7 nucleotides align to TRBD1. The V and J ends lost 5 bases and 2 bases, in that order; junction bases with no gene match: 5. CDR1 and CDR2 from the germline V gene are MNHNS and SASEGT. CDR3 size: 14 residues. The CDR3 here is CASSPGTEQETQYF. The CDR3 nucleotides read TGTGCCAGCAGTCCCGGGACAGAGCAAGAGACCCAGTACTTC.

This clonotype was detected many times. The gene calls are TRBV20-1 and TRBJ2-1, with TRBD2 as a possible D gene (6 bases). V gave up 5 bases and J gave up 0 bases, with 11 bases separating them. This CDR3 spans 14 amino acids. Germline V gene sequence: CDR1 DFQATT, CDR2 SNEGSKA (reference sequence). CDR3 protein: CSALRGFSYNEQFF. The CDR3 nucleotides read TGCAGTGCTTTACGGGGGTTCTCCTACAATGAGCAGTTCTTC.

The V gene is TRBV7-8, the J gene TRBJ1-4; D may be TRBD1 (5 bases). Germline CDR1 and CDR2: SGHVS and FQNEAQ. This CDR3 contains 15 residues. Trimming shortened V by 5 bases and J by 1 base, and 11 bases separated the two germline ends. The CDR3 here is CASSAPGETNEKLFF. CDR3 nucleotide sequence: TGTGCCAGCAGCGCCCCGGGGGAAACTAATGAAAAACTGTTTTTT.

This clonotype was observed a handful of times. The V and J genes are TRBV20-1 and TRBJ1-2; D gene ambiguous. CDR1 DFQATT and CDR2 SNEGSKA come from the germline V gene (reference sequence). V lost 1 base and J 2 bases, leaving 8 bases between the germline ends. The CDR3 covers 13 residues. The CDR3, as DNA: TGCAGTGCTAGAGCTCCAGAAAACTATGGCTACACCTTC. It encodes CSARAPENYGYTF.

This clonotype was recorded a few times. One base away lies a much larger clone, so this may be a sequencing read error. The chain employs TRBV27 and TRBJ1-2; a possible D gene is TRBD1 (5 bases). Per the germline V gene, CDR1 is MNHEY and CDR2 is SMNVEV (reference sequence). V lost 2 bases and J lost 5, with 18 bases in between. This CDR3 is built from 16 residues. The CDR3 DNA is TGTGCCAGCAGTTTACGACCGGCAGGGCACGTTTATGGCTACACCTTC. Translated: CASSLRPAGHVYGYTF.

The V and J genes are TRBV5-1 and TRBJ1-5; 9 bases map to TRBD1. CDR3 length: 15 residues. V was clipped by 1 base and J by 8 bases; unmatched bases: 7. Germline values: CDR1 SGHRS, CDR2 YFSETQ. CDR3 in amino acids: CASSLSGQGFEPQHF. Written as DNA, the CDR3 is TGCGCCAGCAGCTTGAGTGGACAGGGGTTTGAGCCCCAGCATTTT.

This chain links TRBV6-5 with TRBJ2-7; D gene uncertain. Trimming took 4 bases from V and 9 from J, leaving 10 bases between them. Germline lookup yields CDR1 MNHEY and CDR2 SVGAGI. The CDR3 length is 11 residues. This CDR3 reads CASSSPVGQYF. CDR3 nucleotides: TGTGCCAGCAGTTCTCCGGTCGGGCAGTACTTC.

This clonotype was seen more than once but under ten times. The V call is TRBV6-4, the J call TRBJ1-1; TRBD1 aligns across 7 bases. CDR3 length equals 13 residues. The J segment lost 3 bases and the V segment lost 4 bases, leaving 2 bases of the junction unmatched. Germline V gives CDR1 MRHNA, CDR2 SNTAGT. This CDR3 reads CASSGDRDTEAFF. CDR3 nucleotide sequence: TGTGCCAGCAGTGGAGACAGGGACACTGAAGCTTTCTTT.

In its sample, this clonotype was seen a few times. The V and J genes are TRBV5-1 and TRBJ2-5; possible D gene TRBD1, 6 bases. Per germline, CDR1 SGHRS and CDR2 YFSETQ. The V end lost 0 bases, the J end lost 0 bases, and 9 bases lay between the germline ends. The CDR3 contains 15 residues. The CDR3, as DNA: TGCGCCAGCAGCTTGGGGGACATTTACCAAGAGACCCAGTACTTC. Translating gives CASSLGDIYQETQYF.